This T cell receptor beta chain was captured by sequencing in a study of blood T cells in healthy people across ages (dated by TCRdb to the mid-2010s). For context, the study as a whole: In model experiments, roughly one uniquely barcoded TCR beta cDNA molecule per two T cells was captured by template switching. To track age-related changes in TCR beta repertoire diversity, the study relied on deep sequencing normalized with unique cDNA molecular identifiers. Donors were grouped into four age groups: young (average approximately 16 years), middle-aged (around 39), aged (over 55) and long-lived (about 90). Donors of different ages were randomly distributed across sequencing lanes to avoid experimental bias. For two donors (one aged 18 to 30 and one aged 80 or older), the study analyzed two additional independent replicas of 1 million unique cDNA reads from the same blood draw. The research as a whole found: As age increased, observed TCR beta diversity per million T cells dropped in a roughly linear way, and a significant reduction was already evident by age 40. Estimates of total diversity from one million sequenced T cells were regarded as lower bounds and underestimates. Because profiling used bulk unsorted PBMCs, naive and antigen-experienced compartments could not be compared conclusively. The long-lived group showed more naive CD4+ T cells, fewer expanded clones and increased TCR diversity than the aged group, suggesting age selection. Donor CMV infection status was unknown, potentially confounding age-related changes in expanded clonotypes. The percentage of naive T cells measured by flow cytometry correlated strongly with observed TCR beta diversity.

The library was prepared using 5' RACE. Instrument used: Illumina HiSeq 2500. A second PCR of roughly 6 to 11 cycles was run with a J-beta primer mix and a sample-barcoded 5' primer. A unique molecular identifier was introduced onto each TCR beta cDNA molecule by a template-switch 5' adaptor carrying 12 random nucleotides. At least 2.5 million CDR3-containing paired-end reads were obtained from each sample. All of the RNA was converted into first-strand cDNA using the Mint cDNA synthesis kit, with a TRBC-specific oligonucleotide serving as the primer. After uracil-DNA glycosylase treatment, a first 18-cycle PCR used universal primers M1SS and BC2_uni_R on all cDNA. As for how the authors treated the data: Normalization of each sample was performed by random selection of 1 million high-quality reads, each carrying a distinct molecular identifier. Instead of being binned into consensus sequences, reads with shared molecular identifiers were discarded. MiTCR, set to a Q25 quality threshold and the strictest error-elimination algorithm, was used for CDR3 identification, clonotype clustering and error correction. A nonparametric unseen species model using Euler transformation provided a lower-bound estimate of total TCR beta diversity. TCRdb itself trimmed the public reads at Q25 with fastp, ran MiXCR and retained productive beta chains. Duplicate CDR3 protein sequences are folded into a single record with the most common DNA and genes. TCRdb, not the authors, supplied the V and J calls. This sample holds 730,000 or so distinct CDR3 sequences; around 40% were observed only once. 20% to 25% of the sample lies in the top ten.

Worth noting for this clonotype: This clone's antigen is unknown. The junction and the germline gene differ at one end; a read error may be behind it.

The donors were under 40 Caucasian individuals from Russia, aged roughly 6 to 100 years, who were systemically healthy. Each donor gave 8 to 10 milliliters of peripheral blood, drawn into EDTA-treated Vacutainer tubes. PBMCs were isolated by Ficoll-Paque density-gradient centrifugation, with at least 7 million obtained per sample. Total RNA, at least 6 micrograms per sample, was extracted from PBMCs with Trizol reagent. For every donor, an aliquot of PBMCs went through flow cytometry to measure the percentages of naive CD45RAhigh/CD27high T cells. The CDR3 covers 17 residues, taking in both the cysteine and the phenylalanine. Solely the CDR3 DNA is kept, with 51 bases framed from the first base.

This TCR came from a woman in her sixties or seventies in good health. The chain is assembled from TRBV12-3 or TRBV12-4 and TRBJ2-1; TRBD2 agrees with 14 junctional bases. The sequencing input was blood. The base sequence is TGTGCCGGCAGTTTAATGACTAGCGGGGGGGAATACAATGAGCAGTTCTTC. It is translated as CAGSLMTSGGEYNEQFF.